The 9 T cell receptor beta chains listed next were all sequenced from one sample in a study of CD8+ T cells in alopecia areata. Treatment described: oral pan-JAK inhibitor, 5-10 mg twice daily. Extracted RNA was reverse transcribed, and the resulting cDNA served as sequencing template. Measured with immunoSEQ multiplex PCR; TCRdb has only the in-frame clones, and not every one. The sample includes about 250,000 clones, 60% of them seen just once. The sequencing here drew on CD4+ T cells sorted from blood, taken between weeks 51 and 52, from a patient treated with tofacitinib. The receptors come from a human donor with alopecia areata.

The chain has TRBV29-1 and TRBJ2-7; tentatively, D is TRBD1 (5 bases). Per the germline V gene, CDR1 is SQVTM and CDR2 is ANQGSEA. CDR3 length: 13 amino acids. V was trimmed by 4 bases and J by 4 bases, leaving 14 bases between them. CDR3 protein: CSVVVPGLYEQYF. The CDR3 bases are TGCAGCGTTGTCGTCCCAGGGCTATACGAGCAGTACTTC.

This chain joins TRBV30 and TRBJ2-5; a possible D gene is TRBD1 (5 bases). TRBJ2-7 explains the end of the DNA better; the J call may be wrong. The germline V gene has CDR1 GTSNPN and CDR2 SVGIG (reference sequence). The CDR3 totals 12 residues. Written as DNA, the CDR3 is TGTGCCTGGGGTGAGCAGGGATACGAGCAGTACTTC. Translating gives CAWGEQGYEQYF.

J is TRBJ1-3 and V is TRBV29-1, with 7 bases lining up with TRBD1. The length of the CDR3 is 13 residues. CDR1 is SQVTM, CDR2 ANQGSEA, per germline. V shed 7 bases and J 5 bases; nucleotides not matched to a gene: 8. This chain's CDR3 is CSAGSGQRNTIYF. The DNA of the CDR3 is TGCAGCGCGGGCTCGGGACAGAGAAACACCATATATTTT.

The chain links TRBV29-1 to TRBJ2-3, with TRBD1 identical over 7 bases. Germline values: CDR1 SQVTM, CDR2 ANQGSEA. V was pared by 7 bases and J by 4 bases, with 5 bases of the junction left unmatched. CDR3 length: 12 residues. CDR3 nucleotide sequence: TGCAGCGCCGGGACAGCAGCAGATACGCAGTATTTT. Protein: CSAGTAADTQYF.

The chain carries TRBV5-1 and TRBJ1-1, with 10 bases matching TRBD1. V trimming: 4 bases; J trimming: 5 bases; junction bases outside the gene matches: 5. The V gene's germline CDR1 is SGHRS and CDR2 YFSETQ. The CDR3 is made up of 14 amino acids. Here the CDR3 reads CASSRTGGRTEAFF. CDR3 sequence (DNA): TGCGCCAGCAGCAGGACAGGGGGAAGAACTGAAGCTTTCTTT.

The genes are TRBV18 and TRBJ1-2; 8 positions match TRBD1. CDR1 and CDR2 (germline): KGHSH, LQKENI. The CDR3 is 13 amino acids. V lost 3 bases and J lost 3; bases outside the gene matches: 0. The CDR3 coding sequence is TGTGCCAGCTCACCGGGACAGGACTATGGCTACACCTTC. Translating it yields CASSPGQDYGYTF.

This clone was observed a handful of times. The chain couples TRBV27 to TRBJ2-7; 10 bases align to TRBD1. The CDR3 consists of 16 residues. V dropped 3 bases and J dropped 5; count of bases not matched to a gene: 10. The germline gives CDR1 MNHEY, CDR2 SMNVEV (reference sequence). The CDR3 loop reads CASSLGTGQGRNEQYF. The CDR3, as DNA: TGTGCCAGCAGTTTGGGGACGGGACAGGGGAGAAACGAGCAGTACTTC.

The J gene is TRBJ1-1, the V gene TRBV30; D not certain. Per the germline V gene, CDR1 is GTSNPN and CDR2 is SVGIG (reference sequence). Between the trimmed V and J ends, which lost 2 bases and 3 bases, there was a span of 10 bases. The CDR3 sequence is 13 residues long. In DNA, the CDR3 is TGTGCCTGGAGTCTCCCGGACTACACTGAAGCTTTCTTT. Amino acids: CAWSLPDYTEAFF.

The J gene is TRBJ2-3, the V gene TRBV9, with D uncertain. The CDR3 consists of 17 residues. Germline V gives CDR1 SGDLS, CDR2 YYNGEE. V was shortened by 0 bases and J by 1 base, with 15 bases between the two germline ends. The CDR3 nucleotides are TGTGCCAGCAGCGTAGGCCACCGACCATTCGGCACAGATACGCAGTATTTT. This codes for CASSVGHRPFGTDTQYF.